This is a list of T cell receptor beta chains from one sample in a study of T cell responses to AZD1222 COVID-19 vaccine. Repertoires were generated with immunoSEQ multiplex PCR, while TCRdb's copy carries only in-frame clones and drops some. Among approximately 89,000 clones listed, around nine tenths were seen once. The sample consisted of peripheral blood, taken 28 days after the second AZD1222 dose. The receptor set was obtained from an adult who received the AZD1222 COVID-19 vaccine. Each CDR3 is given with its conserved first and last residue. Fields, in order: J gene, clone size, V gene, D gene, CDR3 protein, CDR3 DNA. D genes are given only for firm matches. Clone sizes are given selectively: once, few, many, or a class where the clone is expanded.

TRBJ1-6,NA,TRBV27,NA,CASSLSGGVSPLHF,TGTGCCAGCAGTTTATCGGGGGGGGTTTCACCCCTCCACTTT
TRBJ1-2,NA,TRBV6-6,TRBD1,CASSFPGQGTYGYTF,TGTGCCAGCAGTTTCCCGGGACAGGGGACCTATGGCTACACCTTC
TRBJ1-3,NA,TRBV4-3,NA,CASSQDPSSGNTIYF,TGCGCCAGCAGCCAAGATCCAAGCTCTGGAAACACCATATATTTT
TRBJ2-3,NA,TRBV30,TRBD2,CAWSSRRGAGNTQYF,TGTGCCTGGAGCTCTAGGCGGGGGGCGGGGAATACGCAGTATTTT
TRBJ2-3,NA,TRBV27,TRBD2,CASETSGGDFDTQYF,TGTGCCAGCGAGACTAGCGGGGGGGATTTTGATACGCAGTATTTT
TRBJ2-2,NA,TRBV14,NA,CASSQQSPPAGELFF,TGTGCCAGCAGCCAGCAATCCCCCCCGGCAGGGGAGCTGTTTTTT
TRBJ2-3,once,TRBV18,TRBD2,CASSQASGGTDTQYF,TGTGCCAGCTCACAGGCTAGCGGGGGGACAGATACGCAGTATTTT
TRBJ1-5,NA,TRBV24-1,NA,CATSDSHQPQHF,TGTGCCACCAGTGATTCACATCAGCCCCAGCATTTT
TRBJ2-7,NA,TRBV2,NA,CASSFVRGSGEQYF,TGTGCCAGCAGTTTCGTAAGGGGTAGCGGCGAGCAGTACTTC
TRBJ1-6,NA,TRBV10-2,NA,CASSERASSYNSPLHF,TGCGCCAGCAGTGAGAGGGCCAGCTCCTATAATTCACCCCTCCACTTT
TRBJ1-2,NA,TRBV28,NA,CASSFILGFLIYGYTF,TGTGCCAGCAGTTTCATTTTAGGGTTTCTGATCTATGGCTACACCTTC
TRBJ1-6,NA,TRBV7-2,NA,CASSPQSSLPPLHF,TGTGCCAGCAGCCCCCAGAGTAGTTTGCCACCCCTCCACTTT
TRBJ2-2,NA,TRBV18,NA,CASSPSRGDGELFF,TGTGCCAGCTCACCTAGCAGGGGAGACGGGGAGCTGTTTTTT
TRBJ2-7,NA,TRBV5-4,NA,CASSKRLGTDEQYF,TGTGCCAGCAGCAAGCGACTAGGGACCGACGAGCAGTACTTC
TRBJ1-6,NA,TRBV10-1,TRBD1,CASSLGTGINSPLHF,TGCGCCAGCAGTCTCGGGACAGGGATAAATTCACCCCTCCACTTT
TRBJ2-2,NA,TRBV5-8,NA,CASTLKRNTGELFF,TGTGCCAGCACCCTGAAACGGAACACCGGGGAGCTGTTTTTT
TRBJ2-2,medium-sized,TRBV5-6,TRBD1,CASRSDRGRDWTGELFF,TGTGCCAGCAGATCGGACAGGGGGCGCGATTGGACCGGGGAGCTGTTTTTT
TRBJ2-6,NA,TRBV11-2,NA,CASSSYFGRLSSGANVLTF,TGTGCCAGCAGCTCCTACTTCGGTCGACTGTCGTCTGGGGCCAACGTCCTGACTTTC
TRBJ2-2,NA,TRBV11-2,NA,CASSLGGAVTGELFF,TGTGCCAGCAGCTTAGGGGGGGCGGTCACCGGGGAGCTGTTTTTT
TRBJ2-2,NA,TRBV4-1,TRBD2,CASSLWGSGGPTGELFF,TGCGCCAGCAGCCTCTGGGGTAGCGGGGGCCCCACCGGGGAGCTGTTTTTT
TRBJ1-4,NA,TRBV4-3,NA,CASSQDRNSQALNEKLFF,TGCGCCAGCAGCCAAGATAGGAACAGCCAGGCTCTGAATGAAAAACTGTTTTTT
TRBJ1-4,NA,TRBV19,TRBD1,CASSQGGGYREKLFF,TGTGCCAGTAGTCAGGGGGGCGGCTATCGCGAAAAACTGTTTTTT
TRBJ2-2,NA,TRBV5-4,TRBD2,CASSSGGTSGGGELFF,TGTGCCAGCAGCTCGGGAGGCACTAGCGGAGGGGGGGAGCTGTTTTTT
TRBJ2-1,NA,TRBV4-3,TRBD2,CASSQALAGFNEQFF,TGCGCCAGCAGCCAAGCTCTAGCGGGGTTCAATGAGCAGTTCTTC
TRBJ1-5,NA,TRBV6-2/TRBV6-3,NA,CASSYWVTSNQPQHF,TGTGCCAGCAGTTACTGGGTGACGAGCAATCAGCCCCAGCATTTT
TRBJ2-7,NA,TRBV2,NA,CASRRGAGTSYEQYF,TGTGCCAGCAGGAGGGGGGCAGGGACATCCTACGAGCAGTACTTC
TRBJ1-1,NA,TRBV28,NA,CASSPPGERSEAFF,TGTGCCAGCAGTCCCCCGGGGGAAAGGTCTGAAGCTTTCTTT
TRBJ1-6,NA,TRBV19,NA,CASSATGAGINSPLHF,TGTGCCAGTAGCGCGACAGGAGCTGGGATCAATTCACCCCTCCACTTT
TRBJ1-5,NA,TRBV6-6,NA,CASTGWNQPQHF,TGTGCCAGCACAGGGTGGAATCAGCCCCAGCATTTT
TRBJ2-5,NA,TRBV3-1/TRBV3-2,NA,CASSQAPPGWTGQETQYF,TGTGCCAGCAGCCAAGCACCCCCCGGGTGGACCGGCCAAGAGACCCAGTACTTC
TRBJ2-5,NA,TRBV5-4,TRBD2,CASSTGGEKETQYF,TGTGCCAGCAGCACCGGGGGGGAGAAAGAGACCCAGTACTTC
TRBJ1-2,few,TRBV5-6,TRBD1,CASSPGTVGYTF,TGTGCCAGCAGCCCAGGGACAGTTGGCTACACCTTC
TRBJ1-2,few,TRBV7-3,NA,CASSVSGSQGYTF,TGTGCCAGCAGCGTTTCCGGGAGTCAAGGCTACACCTTC
TRBJ1-1,NA,TRBV5-6,NA,CASSLWGRIYTEAFF,TGTGCCAGCAGCTTGTGGGGCAGGATTTACACTGAAGCTTTCTTT
TRBJ1-5,NA,TRBV12-3/TRBV12-4,NA,CAIAFSGQPQHF,TGTGCCATCGCGTTCTCGGGACAGCCCCAGCATTTT